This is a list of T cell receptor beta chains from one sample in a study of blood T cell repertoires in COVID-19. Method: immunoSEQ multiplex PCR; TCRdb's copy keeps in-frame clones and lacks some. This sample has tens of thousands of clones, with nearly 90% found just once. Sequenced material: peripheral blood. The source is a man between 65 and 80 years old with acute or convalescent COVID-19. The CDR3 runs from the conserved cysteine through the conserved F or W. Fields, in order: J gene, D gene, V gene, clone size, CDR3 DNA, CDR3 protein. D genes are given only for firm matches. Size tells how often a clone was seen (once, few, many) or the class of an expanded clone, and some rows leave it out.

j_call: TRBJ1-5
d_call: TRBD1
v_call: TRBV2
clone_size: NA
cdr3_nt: TGTGCCAGCAGTGAATGGGGACAGGGGGATCAGCCCCAGCATTTT
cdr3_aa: CASSEWGQGDQPQHF

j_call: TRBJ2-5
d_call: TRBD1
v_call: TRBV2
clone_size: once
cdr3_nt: TGTGCCAGCAGTGTTCGACAGGGCCAAGAGACCCAGTACTTC
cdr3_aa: CASSVRQGQETQYF

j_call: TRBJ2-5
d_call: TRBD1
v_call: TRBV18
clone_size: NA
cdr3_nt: TGTGCCAGCTCACCACCAGGGGGCGTTGAGACCCAGTACTTC
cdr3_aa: CASSPPGGVETQYF

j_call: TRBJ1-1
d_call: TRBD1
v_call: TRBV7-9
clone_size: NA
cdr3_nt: TGTGCCAGCAGCTTGGCGAATAGCCGGGACAGACCTATGAACACTGAAGCTTTCTTT
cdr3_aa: CASSLANSRDRPMNTEAFF

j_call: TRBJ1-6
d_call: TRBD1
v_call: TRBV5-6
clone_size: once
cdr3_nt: TGTGCCAGCAGCAGGGCAGGGGGAAGGAATTCACCCCTCCACTTT
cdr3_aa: CASSRAGGRNSPLHF

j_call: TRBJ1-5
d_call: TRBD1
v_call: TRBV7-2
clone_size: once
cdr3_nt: TGTGCCAGCAGCTTAAGCAGGGGGAGCAATCAGCCCCAGCATTTT
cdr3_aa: CASSLSRGSNQPQHF

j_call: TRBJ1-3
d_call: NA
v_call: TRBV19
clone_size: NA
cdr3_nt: TGTGCCAGTAGTACTTTGACAGGAGCAGGTGGAAACACCATATATTTT
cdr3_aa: CASSTLTGAGGNTIYF

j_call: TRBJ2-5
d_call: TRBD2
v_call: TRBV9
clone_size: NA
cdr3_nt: TGTGCCAGCAGCGCCGTCGGACTAGTGAGGGAAGGAGAGACCCAGTACTTC
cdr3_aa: CASSAVGLVREGETQYF

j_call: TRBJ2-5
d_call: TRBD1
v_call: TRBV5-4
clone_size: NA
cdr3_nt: TGTGCCAGCAGCTTCTCAGGGGGCGAGACCCAGTACTTC
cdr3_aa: CASSFSGGETQYF

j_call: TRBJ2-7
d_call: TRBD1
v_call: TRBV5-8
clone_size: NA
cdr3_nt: TGTGCCAGCAGCTTGAGGCAGGGGGATTATGACGAGCAGTACTTC
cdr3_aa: CASSLRQGDYDEQYF

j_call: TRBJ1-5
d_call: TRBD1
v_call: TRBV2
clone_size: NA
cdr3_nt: TGTGCCAGCAGCGGGACAGGGGGCCGTGGCAATCAGCCCCAGCATTTT
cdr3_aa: CASSGTGGRGNQPQHF

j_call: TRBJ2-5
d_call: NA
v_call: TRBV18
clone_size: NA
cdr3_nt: TGTGCCAGCTCACCGGACACTCAAGAGACCCAGTACTTC
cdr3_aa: CASSPDTQETQYF

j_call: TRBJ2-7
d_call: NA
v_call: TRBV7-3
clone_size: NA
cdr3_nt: TGTGCCAGCAGCTTAGGCAGCGGGCGGGAGCAGTACTTC
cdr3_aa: CASSLGSGREQYF

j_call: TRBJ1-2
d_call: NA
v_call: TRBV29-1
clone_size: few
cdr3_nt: TGCAGCGCCCGAATATCGACGTTCGCAGGGGGCTACACCTTC
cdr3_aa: CSARISTFAGGYTF

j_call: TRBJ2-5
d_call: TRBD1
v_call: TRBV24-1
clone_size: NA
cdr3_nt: TGTGCCACCAGTGACCCCCGGGACAGGGGGCTAGCGGGGCGTCAAGAGACCCAGTACTTC
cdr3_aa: CATSDPRDRGLAGRQETQYF

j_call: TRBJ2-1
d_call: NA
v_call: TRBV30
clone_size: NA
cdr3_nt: TGTGCCTGGAGTGTACAGGTTGAGCAGTTCTTC
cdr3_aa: CAWSVQVEQFF

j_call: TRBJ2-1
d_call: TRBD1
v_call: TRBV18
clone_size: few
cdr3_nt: TGTGCCAGCTCATCGGGACAGGGGCTCGATCATGAGCAGTTCTTC
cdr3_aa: CASSSGQGLDHEQFF

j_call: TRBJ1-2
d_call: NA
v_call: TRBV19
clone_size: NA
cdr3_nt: TGTGCCAGTAGTCCTCCCTTCGGGGGCTATGGCTACACCTTC
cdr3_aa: CASSPPFGGYGYTF

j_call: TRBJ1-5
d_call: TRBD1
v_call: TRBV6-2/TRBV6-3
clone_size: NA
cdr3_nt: TGTGCCAGCAGTTACCGGACAGGGGGCAGTCAGCCCCAGCATTTT
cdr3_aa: CASSYRTGGSQPQHF

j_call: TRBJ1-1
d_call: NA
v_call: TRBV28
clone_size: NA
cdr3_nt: TGTGCCAGCAGTCCCCCCCCCTACACTGAAGCTTTCTTT
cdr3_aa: CASSPPPYTEAFF

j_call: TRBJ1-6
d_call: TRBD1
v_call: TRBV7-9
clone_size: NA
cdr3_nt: TGTGCCAGCAGCCCCGACAGGGGGCGGTCACCCCTCCACTTT
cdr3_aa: CASSPDRGRSPLHF

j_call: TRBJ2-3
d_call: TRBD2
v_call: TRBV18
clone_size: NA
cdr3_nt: TGTGCCAGCTCACCACTCCCTAGCGGGGGGGCCGGAGATACGCAGTATTTT
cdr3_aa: CASSPLPSGGAGDTQYF